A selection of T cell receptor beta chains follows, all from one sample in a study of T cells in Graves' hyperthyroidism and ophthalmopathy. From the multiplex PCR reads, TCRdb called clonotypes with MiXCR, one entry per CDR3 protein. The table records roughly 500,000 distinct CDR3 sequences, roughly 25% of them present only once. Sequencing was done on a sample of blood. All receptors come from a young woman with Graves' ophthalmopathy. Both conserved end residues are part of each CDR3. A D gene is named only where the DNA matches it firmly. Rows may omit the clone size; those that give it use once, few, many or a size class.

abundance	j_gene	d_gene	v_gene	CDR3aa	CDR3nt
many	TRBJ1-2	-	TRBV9	CASSVSGGEEGYTF	TGTGCCAGCAGCGTATCGGGGGGTGAAGAAGGCTACACCTTC
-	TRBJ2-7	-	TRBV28	CASSLVPRRNEQYF	TGTGCCAGCAGTTTAGTCCCTCGTCGGAACGAGCAGTACTTC
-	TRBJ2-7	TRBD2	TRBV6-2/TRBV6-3	CASSASGRRGEQYF	TGTGCCAGCAGCGCTAGCGGGAGGAGAGGCGAGCAGTACTTC
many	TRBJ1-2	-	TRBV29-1	CSVEGGQDYGYTF	TGCAGCGTCGAGGGGGGGCAGGACTATGGCTACACCTTC
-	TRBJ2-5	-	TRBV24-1	CATSDLQFGGQETQYF	TGTGCCACCAGTGATTTGCAATTTGGGGGGCAAGAGACCCAGTACTTC
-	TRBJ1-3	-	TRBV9	CASSIGAPNTIYF	TGTGCCAGCAGCATCGGGGCCCCAAACACCATATATTTT
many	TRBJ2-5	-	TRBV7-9	CASSLVDQPFLETQYF	TGTGCCAGCAGCTTAGTCGACCAGCCTTTTCTCGAGACCCAGTACTTC
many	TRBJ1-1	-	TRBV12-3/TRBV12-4	CASSQLEGRIF	TGTGCCAGCAGTCAGCTAGAGGGTCGGATTTTT
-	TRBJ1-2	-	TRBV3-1	CASSQRANGYTF	TGTGCCAGCAGCCAACGCGCAAATGGCTACACCTTC
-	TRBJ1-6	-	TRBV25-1	CASSDVGSPLHF	TGTGCCAGCAGTGACGTAGGGTCACCCCTCCACTTT
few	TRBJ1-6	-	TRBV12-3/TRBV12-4	CASSFGAANSPLHF	TGTGCCAGCAGTTTCGGGGCAGCCAATTCACCCCTCCACTTT
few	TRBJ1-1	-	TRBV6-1	CASLFWAAAPTEAFF	TGTGCCAGCCTGTTTTGGGCCGCTGCCCCCACTGAAGCTTTCTTT
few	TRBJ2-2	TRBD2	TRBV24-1	CAIGTSENTGELFF	TGTGCCATCGGGACTAGCGAGAACACCGGGGAGCTGTTTTTT
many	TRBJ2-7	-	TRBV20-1	CSARAQTTDSYEQYF	TGCAGTGCTAGAGCCCAAACCACAGACTCCTACGAGCAGTACTTC